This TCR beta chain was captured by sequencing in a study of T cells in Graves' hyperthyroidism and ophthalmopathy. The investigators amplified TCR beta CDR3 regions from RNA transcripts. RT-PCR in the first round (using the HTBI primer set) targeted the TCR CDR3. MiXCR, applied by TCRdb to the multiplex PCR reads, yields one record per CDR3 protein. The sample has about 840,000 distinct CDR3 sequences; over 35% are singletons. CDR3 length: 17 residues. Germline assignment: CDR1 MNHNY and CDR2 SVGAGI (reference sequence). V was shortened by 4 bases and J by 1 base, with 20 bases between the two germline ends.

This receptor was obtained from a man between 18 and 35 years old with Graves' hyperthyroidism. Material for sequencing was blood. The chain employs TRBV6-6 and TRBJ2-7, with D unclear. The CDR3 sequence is CASSFLASQTLSYEQYF. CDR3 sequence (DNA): TGTGCCAGCAGTTTCCTCGCGTCGCAGACCCTATCCTACGAGCAGTACTTC.